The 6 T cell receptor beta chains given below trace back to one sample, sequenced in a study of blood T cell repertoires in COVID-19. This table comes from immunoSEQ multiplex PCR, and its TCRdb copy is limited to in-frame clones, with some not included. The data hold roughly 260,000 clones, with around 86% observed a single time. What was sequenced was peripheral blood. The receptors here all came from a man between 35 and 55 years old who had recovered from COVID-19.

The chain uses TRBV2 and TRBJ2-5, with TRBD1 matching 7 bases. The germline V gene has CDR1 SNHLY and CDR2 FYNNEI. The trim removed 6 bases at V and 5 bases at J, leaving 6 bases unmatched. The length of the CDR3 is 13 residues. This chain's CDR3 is CASSYRGIETQYF. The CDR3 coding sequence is TGTGCCAGCAGCTACAGGGGTATTGAGACCCAGTACTTC.

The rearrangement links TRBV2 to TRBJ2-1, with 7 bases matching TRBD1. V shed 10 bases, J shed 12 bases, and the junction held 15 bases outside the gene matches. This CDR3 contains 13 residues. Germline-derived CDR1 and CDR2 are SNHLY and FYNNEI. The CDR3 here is CATRDRNTIGQFF. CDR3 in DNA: TGTGCCACCCGGGACAGAAATACAATAGGGCAGTTCTTC.

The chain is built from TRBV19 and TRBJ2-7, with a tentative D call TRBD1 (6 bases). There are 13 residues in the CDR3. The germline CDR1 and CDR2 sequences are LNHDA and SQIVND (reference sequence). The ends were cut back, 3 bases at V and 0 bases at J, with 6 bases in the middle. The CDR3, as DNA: TGTGCCAGTAGTATGGGGGCCTCCTACGAGCAGTACTTC. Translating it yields CASSMGASYEQYF.

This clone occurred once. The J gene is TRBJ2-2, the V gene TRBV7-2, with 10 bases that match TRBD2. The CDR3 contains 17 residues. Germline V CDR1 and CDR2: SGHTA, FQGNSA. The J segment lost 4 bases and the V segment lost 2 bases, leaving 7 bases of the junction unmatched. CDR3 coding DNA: TGTGCCAGCAGCTTATGGGCTAGCGGGAGAAGCACCGGGGAGCTGTTTTTT. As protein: CASSLWASGRSTGELFF.

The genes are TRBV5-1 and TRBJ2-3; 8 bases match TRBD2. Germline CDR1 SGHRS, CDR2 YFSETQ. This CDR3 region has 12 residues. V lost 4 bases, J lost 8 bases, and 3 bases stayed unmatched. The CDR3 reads CASSPGGATQYF. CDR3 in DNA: TGCGCCAGCAGCCCCGGGGGGGCTACGCAGTATTTT.

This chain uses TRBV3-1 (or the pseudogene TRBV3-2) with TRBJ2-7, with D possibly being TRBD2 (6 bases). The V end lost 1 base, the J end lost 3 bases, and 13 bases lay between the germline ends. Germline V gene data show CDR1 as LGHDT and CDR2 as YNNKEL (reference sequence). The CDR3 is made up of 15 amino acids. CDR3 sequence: CASSQGQLANYEQYF. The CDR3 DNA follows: TGTGCCAGCAGCCAAGGGCAACTAGCCAACTACGAGCAGTACTTC.